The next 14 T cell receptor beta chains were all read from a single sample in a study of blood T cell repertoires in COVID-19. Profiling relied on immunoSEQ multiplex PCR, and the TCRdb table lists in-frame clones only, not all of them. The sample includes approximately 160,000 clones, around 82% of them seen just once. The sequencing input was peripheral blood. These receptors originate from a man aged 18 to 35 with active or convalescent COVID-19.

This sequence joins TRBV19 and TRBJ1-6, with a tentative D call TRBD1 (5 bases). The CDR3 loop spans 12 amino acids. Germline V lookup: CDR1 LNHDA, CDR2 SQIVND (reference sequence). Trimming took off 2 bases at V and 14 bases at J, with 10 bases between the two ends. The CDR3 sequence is CASSISRGALHF. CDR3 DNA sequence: TGTGCCAGTAGTATAAGCCGGGGGGCCCTCCACTTT.

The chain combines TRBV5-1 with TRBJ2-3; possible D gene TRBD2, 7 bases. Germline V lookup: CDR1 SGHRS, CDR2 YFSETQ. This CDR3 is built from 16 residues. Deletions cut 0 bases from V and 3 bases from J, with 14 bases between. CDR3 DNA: TGCGCCAGCAGCTTGGCGGGGGGCGCTCGGACAGATACGCAGTATTTT. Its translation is CASSLAGGARTDTQYF. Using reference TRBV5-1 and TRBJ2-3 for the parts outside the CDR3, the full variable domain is KAGVTQTPRYLIKTRGQQVTLSCSPISGHRSVSWYQQTPGQGLQFLFEYFSETQRNKGNFPGRFSGRQFSNSRSEMNVSTLELGDSALYLCASSLAGGARTDTQYFGPGTRLTVL.

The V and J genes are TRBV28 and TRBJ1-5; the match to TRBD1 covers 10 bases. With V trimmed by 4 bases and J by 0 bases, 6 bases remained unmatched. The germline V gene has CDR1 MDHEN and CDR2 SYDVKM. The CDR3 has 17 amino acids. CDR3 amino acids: CASSWTGGPLSNQPQHF. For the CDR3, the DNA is TGTGCCAGCAGTTGGACAGGGGGTCCCCTTAGCAATCAGCCCCAGCATTTT.

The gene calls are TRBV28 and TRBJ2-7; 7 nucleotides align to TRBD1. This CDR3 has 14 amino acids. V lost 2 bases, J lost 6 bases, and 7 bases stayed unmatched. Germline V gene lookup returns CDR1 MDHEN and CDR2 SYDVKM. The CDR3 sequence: CASSLRTGSFEQYF. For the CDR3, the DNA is TGTGCCAGCAGTTTACGGACAGGTTCTTTCGAGCAGTACTTC.

The CDR3 nucleotides are TGTGCCAGCAGTCGTTTGGGCAGGGGGCTTGAAAAACTGTTTTTT. As protein: CASSRLGRGLEKLFF. This chain connects TRBV28 to TRBJ1-4; TRBD1 aligns across 8 bases. This CDR3 is 15 amino acids long. CDR1 is MDHEN and CDR2 is SYDVKM in the germline V gene. V was pared by 5 bases and J by 7 bases, with 9 bases of the junction left unmatched. The variable domain in full, with the rest retrieved from reference TRBV28 and TRBJ1-4, is DVKVTQSSRYLVKRTGEKVFLECVQDMDHENMFWYRQDPGLGLRLIYFSYDVKMKEKGDIPEGYSVSREKKERFSLILESASTNQTSMYLCASSRLGRGLEKLFFGSGTQLSVL.

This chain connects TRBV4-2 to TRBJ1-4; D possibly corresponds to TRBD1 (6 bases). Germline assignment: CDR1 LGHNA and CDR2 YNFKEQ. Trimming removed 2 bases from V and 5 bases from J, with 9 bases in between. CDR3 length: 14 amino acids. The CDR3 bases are TGTGCCAGCAGCCAACTCGACAGGAATGAAAAACTGTTTTTT. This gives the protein CASSQLDRNEKLFF.

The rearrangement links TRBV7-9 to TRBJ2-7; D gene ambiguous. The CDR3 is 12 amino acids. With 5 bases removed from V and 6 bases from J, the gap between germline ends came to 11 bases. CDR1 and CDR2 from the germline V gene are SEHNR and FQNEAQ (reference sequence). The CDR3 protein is CASSLESREQYF. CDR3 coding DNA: TGTGCCAGCAGCCTAGAGAGTCGCGAGCAGTACTTC.

The CDR3 loop is CASSRSGAIRELFF. DNA of the CDR3: TGTGCCAGCAGCCGTAGCGGGGCCATCAGGGAGCTGTTTTTT. V gene TRBV6-5 combines with J gene TRBJ2-2; 8 bases are shared with TRBD2. CDR1 MNHEY and CDR2 SVGAGI come from the germline V gene. Germline trimming cut 6 bases from V and 9 bases from J; bases unmatched to any gene: 9. The CDR3 covers 14 residues.

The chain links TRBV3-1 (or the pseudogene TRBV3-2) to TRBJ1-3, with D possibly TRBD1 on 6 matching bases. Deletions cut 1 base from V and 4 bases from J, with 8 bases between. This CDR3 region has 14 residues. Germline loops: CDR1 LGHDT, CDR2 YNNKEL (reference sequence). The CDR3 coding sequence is TGTGCCAGCAGCCAAGGAGGACAGGGAAACACCATATATTTT. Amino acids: CASSQGGQGNTIYF.

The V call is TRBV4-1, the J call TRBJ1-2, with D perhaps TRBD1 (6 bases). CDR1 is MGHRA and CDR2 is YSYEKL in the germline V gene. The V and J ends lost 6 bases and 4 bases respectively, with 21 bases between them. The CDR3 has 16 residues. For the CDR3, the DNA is TGCGCCAGCAGACGATTCTCAGGGGATTGGGGCTATGGCTACACCTTC. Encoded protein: CASRRFSGDWGYGYTF.

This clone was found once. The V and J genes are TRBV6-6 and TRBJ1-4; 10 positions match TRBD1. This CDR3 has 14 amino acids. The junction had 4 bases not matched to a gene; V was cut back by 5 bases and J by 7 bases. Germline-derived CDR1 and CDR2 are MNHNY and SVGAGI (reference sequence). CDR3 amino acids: CASSTTGGSEKLFF. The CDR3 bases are TGTGCCAGCAGTACGACAGGGGGCAGTGAAAAACTGTTTTTT.

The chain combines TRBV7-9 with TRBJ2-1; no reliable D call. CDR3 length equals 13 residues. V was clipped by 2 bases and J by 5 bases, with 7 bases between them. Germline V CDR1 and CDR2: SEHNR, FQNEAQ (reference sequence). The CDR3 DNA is TGTGCCAGCAGCTTACCTTACAACAATGAGCAGTTCTTC. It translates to CASSLPYNNEQFF.

Here the CDR3 DNA reads TGTGCCAGCAGCGTACGGGTTTCTGGAAACACCATATATTTT. This gives the protein CASSVRVSGNTIYF. The chain employs TRBV9 and TRBJ1-3, with D uncertain. The germline V gene encodes CDR1 SGDLS and CDR2 YYNGEE. This CDR3 has 14 residues. V shed 1 base and J shed 1 base, with 6 bases lying between them. Together with reference TRBV9 and TRBJ1-3, the CDR3 gives the full variable domain: DSGVTQTPKHLITATGQRVTLRCSPRSGDLSVYWYQQSLDQGLQFLIQYYNGEERAKGNILERFSAQQFPDLHSELNLSSLELGDSALYFCASSVRVSGNTIYFGEGSWLTVV.

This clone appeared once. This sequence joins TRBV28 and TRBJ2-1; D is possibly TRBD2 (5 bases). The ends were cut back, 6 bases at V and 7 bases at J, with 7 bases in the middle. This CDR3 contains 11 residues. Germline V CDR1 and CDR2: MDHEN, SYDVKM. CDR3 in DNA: TGTGCCAGCAGGAGGGTAAATGAGCAGTTCTTC. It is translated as CASRRVNEQFF.